This entry lists 29 T cell receptor beta chains sequenced from one sample in a study of cytomegalovirus exposure and HLA in healthy donors. The PCR was carried out with 60 Vbeta primers and 13 Jbeta primers. Some clones are missing from TCRdb's copy, which holds only in-frame ones; the method was immunoSEQ multiplex PCR. The sample records under 150,000 clones, roughly four fifths being singletons. The sequenced sample consisted of PBMCs. Every receptor here comes from a woman between 40 and 55 years old in good health and CMV-seropositive.

This chain uses TRBV11-2 with TRBJ2-7; 11 bases fit TRBD1. Germline CDR1 is SGHAT and CDR2 is FQNNGV. V shed 4 bases, J shed 3 bases, and the junction held 5 bases outside the gene matches. The CDR3 sequence is 15 residues long. The CDR3 region is CASSSYGTGGYEQYF. The CDR3 DNA follows: TGTGCCAGCAGCTCCTACGGGACAGGGGGCTACGAGCAGTACTTC.

The CDR3 DNA follows: TGTGCCAGCAGCTTGGGTGGCGGGGGCGGGAGAGGGATCTACGAGCAGTACTTC. This codes for CASSLGGGGGRGIYEQYF. The chain is built from TRBV5-4 and TRBJ2-7, with D maybe TRBD2 (7 bases). This CDR3 is 18 amino acids long. The V and J ends lost 0 bases and 3 bases respectively, with 22 bases between them. The germline CDR1 and CDR2 sequences are SGHNT and YYREEE (reference sequence).

The chain has TRBV7-8 and TRBJ2-3; D possibly corresponds to TRBD1 (6 bases). This CDR3 is 15 amino acids long. Germline values: CDR1 SGHVS, CDR2 FQNEAQ. Trimming pared 1 base from V and 3 bases from J, leaving 11 bases between. The CDR3 reads CASSLGGGRTDTQYF. The CDR3 DNA sequence: TGTGCCAGCAGCTTAGGAGGGGGTAGGACAGATACGCAGTATTTT.

The genes are TRBV6-5 and TRBJ2-7; weak D call: TRBD1 (6 bases). Germline V gene data show CDR1 as MNHEY and CDR2 as SVGAGI. This CDR3 is built from 14 residues. With 5 bases removed from V and 0 bases from J, the gap between germline ends came to 11 bases. The CDR3 here is CASSLGQISYEQYF. CDR3 coding DNA: TGTGCCAGCAGTCTGGGACAAATCTCCTACGAGCAGTACTTC.

The chain carries TRBV11-2 and TRBJ2-2, with 9 bases that match TRBD2. The CDR3 consists of 18 residues. Per the germline V gene, CDR1 is SGHAT and CDR2 is FQNNGV. The J segment lost 9 bases and the V segment lost 1 base, leaving 15 bases of the junction unmatched. This CDR3 is CASSLGRLVAGGHRELFF. The CDR3 DNA follows: TGTGCCAGCAGCTTAGGGAGGCTTGTTGCGGGAGGGCACCGGGAGCTGTTTTTT.

This rearrangement joins TRBV6-6 to TRBJ2-5; D gene unclear. The CDR3 totals 13 residues. Germline CDR1 and CDR2: MNHNY and SVGAGI (reference sequence). The V end lost 4 bases, the J end lost 2 bases, and 8 bases lay between the germline ends. CDR3 sequence: CASSSVSQETQYF. In nucleotides, the CDR3 is TGTGCCAGCAGTTCCGTATCGCAAGAGACCCAGTACTTC.

The chain links TRBV9 to TRBJ2-5; D might be TRBD1 (6 bases). The CDR3 contains 15 residues. The germline CDR1 and CDR2 sequences are SGDLS and YYNGEE. Trimming shortened V by 0 bases and J by 5 bases, and 14 bases separated the two germline ends. DNA for the CDR3: TGTGCCAGCAGCGTAGCAGGGGCGTCGTCGGAGACCCAGTACTTC. Protein: CASSVAGASSETQYF.

The chain uses TRBV6-6 and TRBJ1-2, with D possibly being TRBD1 (5 bases). Trimming shortened V by 6 bases and J by 7 bases, and 24 bases separated the two germline ends. Germline CDR1 MNHNY, CDR2 SVGAGI (reference sequence). The CDR3 sequence is 16 residues long. The CDR3 loop is CASSPKNLGALGGYTF. DNA for the CDR3: TGTGCCAGCAGCCCTAAAAATCTAGGGGCACTGGGTGGCTACACCTTC.

This chain joins TRBV6-5 and TRBJ2-5, with 8 bases aligning to TRBD2. The end of the DNA is better explained by TRBJ2-7, so the J call may be wrong. This CDR3 has 13 residues. Germline CDR1 is MNHEY and CDR2 is SVGAGI. In DNA, the CDR3 is TGTGCCAGCATCAACGGGGGGGGCTACGAGCAGTACTTC. Protein product: CASINGGGYEQYF.

This chain connects TRBV28 to TRBJ1-1, with 10 bases fitting TRBD1. V lost 7 bases, J lost 1 base, and 9 bases stayed unmatched. The CDR3 has 16 residues. CDR1 is MDHEN, CDR2 SYDVKM, per germline. CDR3 residues: CASMTGGAERNTEAFF. In DNA, the CDR3 is TGTGCCAGCATGACAGGGGGCGCAGAGAGGAACACTGAAGCTTTCTTT.

This chain joins TRBV6-6 and TRBJ2-5, with 7 bases that match TRBD1. V trimming: 6 bases; J trimming: 5 bases; junction bases outside the gene matches: 9. Per germline, CDR1 MNHNY and CDR2 SVGAGI (reference sequence). The CDR3 loop spans 14 amino acids. CDR3 DNA: TGTGCCAGCAGGGAGACAGGGTCTGAGGAGACCCAGTACTTC. Protein product: CASRETGSEETQYF.

The V call is TRBV15, the J call TRBJ2-1; D uncertain. V was cut by 5 bases and J by 8 bases, with 13 bases left in between. Looked up from germline, CDR1 is LNHNV and CDR2 is YYDKDF (reference sequence). CDR3 length: 13 residues. The CDR3 protein is CATSWPPGYEQFF. CDR3 in DNA: TGTGCCACCAGCTGGCCCCCTGGTTATGAGCAGTTCTTC.

The rearrangement uses TRBV6-1 and TRBJ1-6; TRBD1 is a possible D gene (6 bases). The CDR3 runs to 13 residues. Germline values: CDR1 MNHNS, CDR2 SASEGT. The V and J ends lost 7 bases and 9 bases respectively, with 13 bases between them. CDR3 sequence (DNA): TGTGCCAGCAAGAGTCAGGGGACTTCACCCCTCCACTTT. Translating gives CASKSQGTSPLHF.

The CDR3 bases are TGTGCCAGCAGCCCCCCGAGGGCAGGGGGATTTAAGTATAATTCACCCCTCCACTTT. This encodes CASSPPRAGGFKYNSPLHF. The chain has TRBV11-2 and TRBJ1-6; TRBD1 matches at 7 bases. J was trimmed by 4 bases and V by 5 bases; bases with no gene match: 17. The CDR3 is 19 residues long. The germline CDR1 and CDR2 sequences are SGHAT and FQNNGV.

The chain joins TRBV7-2 to TRBJ2-5, with D perhaps matching TRBD1 (8 bases). The end of the DNA fits TRBJ2-7 better, so the J call may be wrong. CDR3 length equals 15 residues. Germline V gives CDR1 SGHTA, CDR2 FQGNSA. The CDR3 DNA follows: TGTGCCAGCAGCTTAGTGGGGGGGACAGGCTACGAGCAGTACTTC. This codes for CASSLVGGTGYEQYF.

The genes are TRBV6-1 and TRBJ2-7, with 14 bases aligning to TRBD2. From germline, CDR1 is MNHNS and CDR2 SASEGT. The CDR3 has 17 residues. V trimming: 4 bases; J trimming: 2 bases; junction bases outside the gene matches: 7. The CDR3 sequence is CASSGTSGRRTTYEQYF. DNA of the CDR3: TGTGCCAGCAGTGGGACTAGCGGGAGGCGAACTACCTACGAGCAGTACTTC.

CDR3 loop: CASSQDFQGVEAFF. The CDR3 coding sequence is TGTGCCAGCAGCCAAGATTTCCAGGGGGTTGAAGCTTTCTTT. The chain couples TRBV4-2 to TRBJ1-1; 7 bases agree with TRBD1. The trim removed 0 bases at V and 7 bases at J, leaving 5 bases unmatched. Germline V CDR1 and CDR2: LGHNA, YNFKEQ. The CDR3 consists of 14 residues.

The sample holds a few counts of this clone. The J gene is TRBJ2-7, the V gene TRBV6-5; 9 nucleotides align to TRBD1. The germline V gene has CDR1 MNHEY and CDR2 SVGAGI. The ends lost 4 bases at V and 1 base at J; junction bases unmatched: 2. The CDR3 is 14 residues long. CDR3 amino acids: CASSLTGGSYEQYF. The CDR3 coding sequence is TGTGCCAGCAGTTTGACAGGGGGATCCTACGAGCAGTACTTC.

The chain couples TRBV14 to TRBJ1-1; D is possibly TRBD1 (5 bases). Trimming shortened V by 3 bases and J by 4 bases, and 18 bases separated the two germline ends. CDR3 length: 16 amino acids. The germline gives CDR1 SGHDN, CDR2 FVKESK. The CDR3, as DNA: TGTGCCAGCAGCCATAGTCCGGGACGGGGGAGCACTGAAGCTTTCTTT. It yields the protein CASSHSPGRGSTEAFF.

In nucleotides, the CDR3 is TGCGCCAGCCGGGGAGGACAGGACGGGTCACCCCTCCACTTT. Translating it yields CASRGGQDGSPLHF. V usage is TRBV5-1 and J usage is TRBJ1-6, with 7 positions matching TRBD1. Germline assignment: CDR1 SGHRS and CDR2 YFSETQ. V gave up 7 bases and J gave up 10 bases; unmatched junction bases: 11. CDR3 length equals 14 residues. Full variable domain (missing parts from reference TRBV5-1 and TRBJ1-6): KAGVTQTPRYLIKTRGQQVTLSCSPISGHRSVSWYQQTPGQGLQFLFEYFSETQRNKGNFPGRFSGRQFSNSRSEMNVSTLELGDSALYLCASRGGQDGSPLHFGNGTRLTVT.

The genes are TRBV19 and TRBJ2-7; 12 bases line up with TRBD2. The germline V gene has CDR1 LNHDA and CDR2 SQIVND (reference sequence). This CDR3 contains 15 residues. V shed 3 bases and J 4 bases; nucleotides not matched to a gene: 4. The CDR3 DNA follows: TGTGCCAGTAGTATGTCCGGGACTAGCGGGTACGAGCAGTACTTC. This translates into CASSMSGTSGYEQYF.

V gene TRBV2 combines with J gene TRBJ2-3; weak D call: TRBD2 (5 bases). The CDR3 extends over 15 amino acids. Per germline, CDR1 SNHLY and CDR2 FYNNEI. The V end lost 3 bases, the J end lost 1 base, and 11 bases lay between the germline ends. The DNA of the CDR3 is TGTGCCAGCAGTGATCGGGGAAGGGGCACAGATACGCAGTATTTT. Amino acid sequence: CASSDRGRGTDTQYF.

This rearrangement joins TRBV9 to TRBJ2-7, with a possible D match to TRBD2 (6 bases). This CDR3 is 12 amino acids long. Germline assignment: CDR1 SGDLS and CDR2 YYNGEE. Trimming took off 7 bases at V and 0 bases at J, with 8 bases between the two ends. The CDR3 protein is CASGGNSYEQYF. For the CDR3, the DNA is TGTGCCAGCGGGGGGAACTCCTACGAGCAGTACTTC.

The chain joins TRBV11-3 to TRBJ1-1; perhaps TRBD1 as D (6 bases). The CDR3 runs 13 residues. Per germline, CDR1 SGHNT and CDR2 YENEEA. V lost 6 bases and J 3 bases, leaving 11 bases between the germline ends. The CDR3 nucleotides read TGTGCCAGCAGTAGAAGGGGGTACACTGAAGCTTTCTTT. Protein sequence: CASSRRGYTEAFF.

V is TRBV19 and J is TRBJ2-7; 13 bases fit TRBD2. Germline V gene sequence: CDR1 LNHDA, CDR2 SQIVND (reference sequence). CDR3 length: 17 amino acids. V shed 4 bases and J 1 base; nucleotides not matched to a gene: 7. CDR3 bases: TGTGCCAGTAGTACCTCCGGGACTAGCGGGATATCCTACGAGCAGTACTTC. Protein product: CASSTSGTSGISYEQYF.

The genes are TRBV5-1 and TRBJ2-5; D not resolved. Matching the DNA end better, TRBJ2-7 makes the J call doubtful. CDR1 SGHRS and CDR2 YFSETQ come from the germline V gene. The CDR3 spans 15 residues. The chain's CDR3 is CASRSENNLAYEQYF. The DNA for the CDR3 is TGCGCCAGCAGATCCGAGAATAACCTAGCCTACGAGCAGTACTTC.

The chain uses TRBV19 and TRBJ2-5; 8 bases map to TRBD2. Germline V gene lookup returns CDR1 LNHDA and CDR2 SQIVND (reference sequence). The CDR3 totals 15 residues. Trimming removed 6 bases from V and 0 bases from J; junction bases left unmatched: 6. CDR3 sequence (DNA): TGTGCCAGTAGCAAACTAGCGGTATACCAAGAGACCCAGTACTTC. Its translation is CASSKLAVYQETQYF.

The J gene is TRBJ2-3, the V gene TRBV27; 10 nucleotides agree with TRBD2. Losses at the gene ends were 6 bases for V and 6 bases for J; bases not matched to a gene: 6. The CDR3 has 14 amino acids. Germline values: CDR1 MNHEY, CDR2 SMNVEV (reference sequence). CDR3 in amino acids: CASSRTSGVDTQYF. In DNA, the CDR3 is TGTGCCAGCAGCCGAACTAGCGGGGTGGATACGCAGTATTTT.

This clone was seen only once. The rearrangement joins TRBV6-5 to TRBJ1-2; 10 bases line up with TRBD1. The CDR3 is 13 residues long. The V segment lost 6 bases and the J segment 7 bases; nucleotides outside the gene matches: 5. Looked up from germline, CDR1 is MNHEY and CDR2 is SVGAGI. CDR3 DNA: TGTGCCAGCAGCGGACAGGGGGTCGGTGGCTACACCTTC. Encoded protein: CASSGQGVGGYTF.